This T cell receptor beta chain comes out of a study of blood T cell repertoires in COVID-19. As for the study in general: Sources were T cells, B-cell-depleted T cells, or PBMCs; the material itself was cDNA or gDNA.

Only in-frame clones appear in the TCRdb table, and some are missing; sequencing was by immunoSEQ multiplex PCR. In the table there are roughly 33,000 clones, 85% to 90% of which are singletons. This clone has only one observation. Germline CDR1 reads SGHNT; CDR2 reads YYREEE (reference sequence). The CDR3 is made up of 15 amino acids. Trimming stripped 1 base from V and 1 base from J, with 10 bases between. The rearrangement uses TRBV5-4 and TRBJ2-3, with no clear D. What was sequenced was peripheral blood. The TCR was taken from an elderly man with active COVID-19. CDR3 in DNA: TGTGCCAGCAGCTTGTCCTCCCAGGGCACAGATACGCAGTATTTT. Protein product: CASSLSSQGTDTQYF. The full variable domain, rest sourced from reference TRBV5-4 and TRBJ2-3, is ETGVTQSPTHLIKTRGQQVTLRCSSQSGHNTVSWYQQALGQGPQFIFQYYREEENGRGNFPPRFSGLQFPNYSSELNVNALELDDSALYLCASSLSSQGTDTQYFGPGTRLTVL.